Listed below are T cell receptor beta chains from one sample, sequenced in a study of STAT5B mutations in CD4+ large granular lymphocyte leukemia. Repertoires were generated with immunoSEQ multiplex PCR, while TCRdb's copy carries only in-frame clones and drops some. Here the sample spans about 48,000 clones, 55% to 75% being singletons. Sequencing was carried out using CD4+ T cells from blood buffy coats. Receptors originate from a human donor in good health. CDR3s include the opening cysteine and the closing phenylalanine or tryptophan. A D gene is named only where the DNA matches it firmly. Size is stated for part of the rows, as once, few or many counts, or as a class when the clone is expanded.

J | V | length | size | D | CDR3 | DNA
TRBJ2-5 | TRBV7-2 | 13 | few | NA | CASSPGLSGTQYF | TGTGCCAGCAGTCCAGGGTTATCAGGGACCCAGTACTTC
TRBJ1-1 | TRBV6-5 | 15 | few | TRBD1 | CASGFRTGGGNEAFF | TGTGCCAGCGGGTTTCGCACAGGGGGGGGAAATGAAGCTTTCTTT
TRBJ1-6 | TRBV7-3 | 15 | NA | NA | CASSLRGAGNSPLHF | TGTGCCAGCAGCTTAAGGGGCGCGGGGAATTCACCCCTCCACTTT
TRBJ1-2 | TRBV7-9 | 15 | NA | NA | CASSLTGGANYGYTF | TGTGCCAGCAGCTTAACAGGAGGAGCTAACTATGGCTACACCTTC
TRBJ2-1 | TRBV5-4 | 15 | NA | NA | CASSLGGGAYNEQFF | TGTGCCAGCAGCTTGGGTGGAGGGGCCTACAATGAGCAGTTCTTC
TRBJ1-5 | TRBV2 | 14 | NA | NA | CASSEDSSNQPQHF | TGTGCCAGCAGTGAAGACAGTAGCAATCAGCCCCAGCATTTT
TRBJ2-1 | TRBV6-5 | 16 | NA | TRBD2 | CASSYSAGGPYNEQFF | TGTGCCAGCAGTTACTCGGCGGGGGGCCCCTACAATGAGCAGTTCTTC
TRBJ2-5 | TRBV2 | 15 | NA | TRBD1 | CASSVAYTRGQTQYF | TGTGCCAGCAGTGTGGCCTACACAAGGGGGCAGACCCAGTACTTC
TRBJ2-5 | TRBV10-3 | 11 | NA | NA | CAAGQQETQYF | TGTGCCGCCGGACAGCAAGAGACCCAGTACTTC
TRBJ1-2 | TRBV19 | 16 | NA | TRBD1 | CASSLRWDSHAYGYTF | TGTGCCAGTAGTCTCCGCTGGGACAGCCACGCCTATGGCTACACCTTC
TRBJ1-1 | TRBV18 | 13 | NA | NA | CASSPEGDTEAFF | TGTGCCAGCTCACCCGAGGGGGACACTGAAGCTTTCTTT
TRBJ1-1 | TRBV12-5 | 12 | few | NA | CASGLVQHEAFF | TGTGCTAGTGGTTTGGTACAGCATGAAGCTTTCTTT
TRBJ2-3 | TRBV18 | 14 | NA | TRBD2 | CASSPSAGANTQYF | TGTGCCAGCTCACCGTCAGCGGGGGCAAATACGCAGTATTTT
TRBJ2-7 | TRBV15 | 14 | few | NA | CATRRQLSSYEQYF | TGTGCCACCAGGAGACAGTTGAGCTCCTACGAGCAGTACTTC
TRBJ1-3 | TRBV6-1 | 14 | NA | NA | CASKEGGSGNTIYF | TGTGCCAGCAAGGAAGGGGGCTCTGGAAACACCATATATTTT
TRBJ2-3 | TRBV9 | 15 | NA | NA | CASSVESRFSDTQYF | TGTGCCAGCAGCGTAGAGAGCCGTTTCTCAGATACGCAGTATTTT
TRBJ2-5 | TRBV4-1 | 13 | NA | TRBD2 | CASSRGGQETQYF | TGCGCCAGCAGCCGGGGGGGGCAAGAGACCCAGTACTTC
TRBJ2-2 | TRBV2 | 15 | NA | TRBD2 | CASREVLAGPGELFF | TGTGCCAGCAGGGAGGTACTAGCGGGTCCCGGGGAGCTGTTTTTT
TRBJ1-6 | TRBV6-5 | 15 | NA | NA | CASSYSPPFATPLHF | TGTGCCAGCAGTTACTCCCCCCCCTTCGCTACACCCCTCCACTTT
TRBJ1-5 | TRBV4-1 | 17 | NA | NA | CASSQDMDFGLNQPQHF | TGCGCCAGCAGCCAAGATATGGACTTTGGGTTGAATCAGCCCCAGCATTTT
TRBJ1-1 | TRBV5-6 | 14 | NA | NA | CASSLVQMNTEAFF | TGTGCCAGCAGCTTGGTCCAGATGAACACTGAAGCTTTCTTT
TRBJ1-2 | TRBV19 | 15 | NA | TRBD1 | CASSIAGGGNYGYTF | TGTGCCAGTAGTATCGCAGGGGGCGGTAACTATGGCTACACCTTC
TRBJ1-1 | TRBV2 | 11 | NA | NA | CASSLNTEAFF | TGTGCCAGCAGCTTGAACACTGAAGCTTTCTTT
TRBJ2-2 | TRBV6-6 | 15 | NA | NA | CASSSARVDTGELFF | TGTGCCAGCAGTTCGGCTCGGGTGGACACCGGGGAGCTGTTTTTT
TRBJ2-3 | TRBV18 | 15 | NA | NA | CASSPLGSSTDTQYF | TGTGCCAGCTCACCTTTGGGATCTTCTACAGATACGCAGTATTTT
TRBJ1-1 | TRBV6-5 | 16 | NA | NA | CASSYAKGPGSTEAFF | TGTGCCAGCAGTTACGCCAAGGGCCCGGGATCCACTGAAGCTTTCTTT
TRBJ1-3 | TRBV2 | 14 | NA | NA | CASGETGSGNTIYF | TGTGCCAGCGGAGAGACCGGATCTGGAAACACCATATATTTT
TRBJ2-1 | TRBV2 | 12 | NA | TRBD2 | CASSGAGYEQFF | TGTGCCAGCAGCGGAGCGGGGTATGAGCAGTTCTTC
TRBJ2-1 | TRBV7-7 | 15 | NA | TRBD2 | CASSLAGGLYNEQFF | TGTGCTAGCAGCTTAGCGGGGGGCCTCTACAATGAGCAGTTCTTC
TRBJ1-6 | TRBV5-1 | 17 | NA | NA | CASSLGWDSVRSSPLHF | TGCGCCAGCAGCTTGGGGTGGGACTCCGTCCGGAGTTCACCCCTCCACTTT
TRBJ1-1 | TRBV28 | 15 | NA | TRBD1 | CASSRADRGGTEAFF | TGTGCCAGCAGTAGGGCCGACAGGGGGGGCACTGAAGCTTTCTTT
TRBJ1-5 | TRBV9 | 15 | few | NA | CASSVTDSSNQPQHF | TGTGCCAGCAGCGTAACGGACAGTAGCAATCAGCCCCAGCATTTT
TRBJ1-5 | TRBV18 | 15 | few | TRBD1 | CASSPPGQGRQPQHF | TGTGCCAGCTCACCACCGGGACAGGGTAGACAGCCCCAGCATTTT
TRBJ2-2 | TRBV7-9 | 15 | NA | NA | CASSLAGVNTGELFF | TGTGCCAGCAGCTTAGCGGGGGTGAACACCGGGGAGCTGTTTTTT
TRBJ1-6 | TRBV5-8 | 14 | NA | NA | CASSLAAYNSPLHF | TGTGCCAGCAGCTTGGCTGCTTATAATTCACCCCTCCACTTT
TRBJ1-2 | TRBV7-9 | 14 | few | NA | CASISSAQNYGYTF | TGTGCCAGCATTAGTTCGGCTCAGAACTATGGCTACACCTTC
TRBJ2-5 | TRBV29-1 | 12 | NA | NA | CSVPGPAGAQYF | TGCAGCGTCCCCGGGCCAGCCGGGGCCCAGTACTTC
TRBJ1-5 | TRBV28 | 14 | NA | NA | CASSLGGADQPQHF | TGTGCCAGCAGTTTAGGGGGGGCTGATCAGCCCCAGCATTTT
TRBJ2-7 | TRBV29-1 | 14 | NA | NA | CSVEGLQNSDEQYF | TGCAGCGTTGAAGGGTTACAGAACTCGGACGAGCAGTACTTC
TRBJ2-1 | TRBV5-1 | 13 | NA | NA | CASSPPNDNEQFF | TGCGCCAGCAGCCCCCCGAACGACAATGAGCAGTTCTTC